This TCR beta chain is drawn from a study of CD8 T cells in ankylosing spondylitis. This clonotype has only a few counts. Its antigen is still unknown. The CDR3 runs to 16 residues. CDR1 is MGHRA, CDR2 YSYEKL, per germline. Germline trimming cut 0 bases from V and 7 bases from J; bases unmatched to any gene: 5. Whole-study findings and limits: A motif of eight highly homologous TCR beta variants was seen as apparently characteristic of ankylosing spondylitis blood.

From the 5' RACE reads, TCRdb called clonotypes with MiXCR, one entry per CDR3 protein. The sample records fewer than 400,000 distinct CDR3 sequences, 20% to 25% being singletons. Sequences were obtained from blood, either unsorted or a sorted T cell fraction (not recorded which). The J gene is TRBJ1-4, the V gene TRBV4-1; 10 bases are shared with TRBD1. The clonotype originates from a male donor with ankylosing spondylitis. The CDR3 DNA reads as TGCGCCAGCAGCCAAGATCGGGACAGGGGTGCTGAAAAACTGTTTTTT. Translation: CASSQDRDRGAEKLFF.